This T cell receptor beta chain was sequenced in a study of T cells in localized non-small cell lung cancer. Broader study findings: Uninvolved adjacent lung showed peak T cell clonality, exceeding tumor. Owing to sequencing of a solitary tumor region, heterogeneity cannot be discounted. Those with higher blood T cell density had longer overall survival. Detection in adjacent lung was observed for a median about 56 of the top 100 tumor clones.

The V gene lost 3 bases and the J gene lost 9 bases, with 12 bases spanning the gap. Germline V CDR1 and CDR2: LNHDA, SQIVND (reference sequence). CDR3 length: 14 residues. Worth noting for this clone: The target antigen is unknown.

This table comes from immunoSEQ multiplex PCR, and its TCRdb copy is limited to in-frame clones, with some not included. Of 40,000 to 55,000 clones listed, around 86% were seen once; the top ten hold more than 15%. This specimen consisted of peripheral blood mononuclear cells, obtained before any cancer treatment. This clonotype was obtained from a man aged 40 to 70 with stage III lung adenocarcinoma. The gene calls are TRBV19 and TRBJ1-6; possibly TRBD1 for D (5 bases). The CDR3 spells CASSIRDGGSPLHF. As DNA, the CDR3 is TGTGCCAGTAGTATTCGGGACGGAGGTTCACCCCTCCACTTT.